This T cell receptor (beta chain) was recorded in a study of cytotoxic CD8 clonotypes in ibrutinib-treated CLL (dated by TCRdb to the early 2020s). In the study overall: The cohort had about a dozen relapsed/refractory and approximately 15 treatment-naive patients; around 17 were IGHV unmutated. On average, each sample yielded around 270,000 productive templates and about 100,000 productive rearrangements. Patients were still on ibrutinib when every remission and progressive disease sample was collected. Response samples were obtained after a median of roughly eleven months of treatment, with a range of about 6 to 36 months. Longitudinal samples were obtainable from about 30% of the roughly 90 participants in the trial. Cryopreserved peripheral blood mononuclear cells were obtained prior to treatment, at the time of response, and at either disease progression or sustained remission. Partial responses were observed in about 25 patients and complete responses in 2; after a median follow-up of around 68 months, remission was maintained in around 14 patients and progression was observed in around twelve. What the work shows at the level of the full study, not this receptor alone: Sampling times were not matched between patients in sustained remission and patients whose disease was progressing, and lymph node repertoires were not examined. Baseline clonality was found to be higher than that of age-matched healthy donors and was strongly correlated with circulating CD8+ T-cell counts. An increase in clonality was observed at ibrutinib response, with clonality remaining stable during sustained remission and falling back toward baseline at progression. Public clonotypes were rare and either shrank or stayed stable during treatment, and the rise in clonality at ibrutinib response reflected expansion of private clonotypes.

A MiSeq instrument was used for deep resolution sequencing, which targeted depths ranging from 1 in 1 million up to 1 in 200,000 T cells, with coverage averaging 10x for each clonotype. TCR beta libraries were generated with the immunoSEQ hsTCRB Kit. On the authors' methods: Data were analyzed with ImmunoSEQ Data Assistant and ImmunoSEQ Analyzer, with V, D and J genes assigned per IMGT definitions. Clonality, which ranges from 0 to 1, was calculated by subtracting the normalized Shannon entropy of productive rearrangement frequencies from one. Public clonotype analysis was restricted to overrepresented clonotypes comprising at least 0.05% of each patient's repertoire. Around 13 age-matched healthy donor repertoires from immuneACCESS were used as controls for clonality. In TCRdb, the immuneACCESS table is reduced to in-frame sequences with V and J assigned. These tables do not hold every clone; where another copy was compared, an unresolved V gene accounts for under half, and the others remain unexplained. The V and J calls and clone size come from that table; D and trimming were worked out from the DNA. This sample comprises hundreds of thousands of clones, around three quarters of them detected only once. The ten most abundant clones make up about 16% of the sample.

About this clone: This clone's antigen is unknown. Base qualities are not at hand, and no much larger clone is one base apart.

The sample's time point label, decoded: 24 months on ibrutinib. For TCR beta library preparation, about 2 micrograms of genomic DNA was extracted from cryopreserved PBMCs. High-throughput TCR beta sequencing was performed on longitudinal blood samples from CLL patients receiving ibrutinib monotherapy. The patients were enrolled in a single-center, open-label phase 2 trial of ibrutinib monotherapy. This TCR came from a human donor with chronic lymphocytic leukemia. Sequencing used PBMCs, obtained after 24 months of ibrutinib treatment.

The CDR3 loop reads CASSQQAREKLFF. In nucleotide form, the sequence is TGTGCCAGCAGCCAACAGGCACGGGAAAAACTGTTTTTT. The sequence links TRBV14 to TRBJ1-4, with the D segment identity uncertain. Trimming takes 2 bases from V and 8 bases from J, and the germline ends sit 9 bases apart. Including the terminal cysteine and phenylalanine, the CDR3 comprises 13 residues. Only CDR3 DNA is held: 39 bases, read in frame from base 1. Looking up the germline V gene yields CDR1 SGHDN and CDR2 FVKESK.